This TCR beta chain was captured in a study of T cell clones after liver transplantation. Germline V lookup: CDR1 SGHRS, CDR2 YFSETQ. V shed 1 base and J 3 bases; nucleotides not matched to a gene: 2. The CDR3 consists of 14 residues. Here immunoSEQ multiplex PCR was the method, and the copy in TCRdb shows in-frame clones only, minus some. The sample carries approximately 71,000 clones, 85% to 95% recorded once. The sequencing used CD4+ T cells from blood, collected less than 27 months after liver transplant. The TCR sequence derives from a human patient who received a liver transplant. The graft donor may account for some of the T cells. The chain carries TRBV5-1 and TRBJ2-3; 7 bases agree with TRBD1. For the CDR3, the DNA is TGCGCCAGCAGCTTGCCAGGGGGAACAGATACGCAGTATTTT. It specifies CASSLPGGTDTQYF.